A single sample is the source of the 13 T cell receptor beta chains below, sequenced in a study of control samples from healthy donors and cancer patients. Assay used: immunoSEQ multiplex PCR; TCRdb lists only in-frame clones, some missing. The table has 95,000 to 150,000 clones, about 89% seen once. Sequencing was performed on blood. The source is a woman aged 18-29 years in good health.

There are a few counts of this clone. This rearrangement joins TRBV10-3 to TRBJ1-1, with D possibly being TRBD1 (6 bases). This CDR3 has 15 amino acids. V gave up 2 bases and J gave up 3 bases, with 13 bases separating them. Germline CDR1 reads ENHRY; CDR2 reads SYGVKD. The CDR3 loop is CAISEGSTGYTEAFF. The CDR3, as DNA: TGTGCCATCAGTGAGGGAAGCACAGGGTACACTGAAGCTTTCTTT.

The gene calls are TRBV2 and TRBJ2-6; D is perhaps TRBD1 or TRBD2 (5 bases each). V shed 8 bases and J shed 1 base, with 12 bases lying between them. Looked up from germline, CDR1 is SNHLY and CDR2 is FYNNEI. The CDR3 has 15 residues. The CDR3 is CASSARGSGANVLTF. The CDR3 DNA is TGTGCCAGCTCCGCGAGGGGTTCTGGGGCCAACGTCCTGACTTTC.

This clone has just one count. V usage is TRBV28 and J usage is TRBJ2-1; 10 bases align to TRBD2. The trim removed 5 bases at V and 1 base at J, leaving 8 bases unmatched. CDR3 length: 17 amino acids. Per germline, CDR1 MDHEN and CDR2 SYDVKM. This CDR3 is CASSASGSTASYNEQFF. For the CDR3, the DNA is TGTGCCAGCAGTGCTAGCGGGAGCACCGCTTCCTACAATGAGCAGTTCTTC.

This clone was observed once. This chain links TRBV7-2 with TRBJ2-7, with 7 bases lining up with TRBD2. The V gene's germline CDR1 is SGHTA and CDR2 FQGNSA. This CDR3 region has 15 residues. J gave up 7 bases and V 8 bases, and 17 bases lay outside the gene matches. This chain's CDR3 is CASLRDPGTMREQYF. CDR3 sequence (DNA): TGTGCCAGCCTAAGGGACCCGGGGACTATGAGGGAGCAGTACTTC.

The chain links TRBV7-2 to TRBJ1-2; TRBD1 agrees at 8 bases. The CDR3 sequence is 14 residues long. Germline CDR1 reads SGHTA; CDR2 reads FQGNSA. V was pared by 3 bases and J by 3 bases, with 3 bases of the junction left unmatched. In DNA, the CDR3 is TGTGCCAGCAGCTTGGGGACAGGTCACTATGGCTACACCTTC. This gives the protein CASSLGTGHYGYTF.

This chain connects TRBV4-3 to TRBJ2-3; no reliable D call. V was clipped by 4 bases and J by 0 bases, with 17 bases between them. CDR1 and CDR2 from the germline V gene are LGHNA and YSLEER. The CDR3 spans 17 residues. CDR3 region: CASSLTYGQASTDTQYF. The CDR3 bases are TGCGCCAGCAGCCTCACGTACGGGCAGGCTAGCACAGATACGCAGTATTTT.

The V call is TRBV10-2, the J call TRBJ2-7; D ambiguous. Germline V lookup: CDR1 WSHSY, CDR2 SAAADI. The CDR3 spans 11 residues. Trimming pared 3 bases from V and 3 bases from J, leaving 3 bases between. The CDR3 nucleotides are TGCGCCAGCAGTGATAACTACGAGCAGTACTTC. Protein sequence: CASSDNYEQYF.

Only one count was recorded for this clone. This chain uses TRBV19 with TRBJ1-1; tentatively, D is TRBD1 (5 bases). V was shortened by 5 bases and J by 5 bases, with 12 bases between the two germline ends. CDR1 is LNHDA, CDR2 SQIVND, per germline (reference sequence). The CDR3 has 13 residues. The CDR3 sequence is CASSESSGTEAFF. As DNA, the CDR3 is TGTGCCAGTAGTGAAAGTTCAGGGACTGAAGCTTTCTTT. Looking up the rest from reference TRBV19 and TRBJ1-1 gives the full variable domain: DGGITQSPKYLFRKEGQNVTLSCEQNLNHDAMYWYRQDPGQGLRLIYYSQIVNDFQKGDIAEGYSVSREKKESFPLTVTSAQKNPTAFYLCASSESSGTEAFFGQGTRLTVV.

V usage is TRBV7-2 and J usage is TRBJ2-7, with TRBD1 identical over 8 bases. CDR1 is SGHTA and CDR2 is FQGNSA in the germline V gene. V lost 4 bases and J lost 1; bases outside the gene matches: 3. This CDR3 region has 14 residues. The CDR3 region is CASSSRGQSYEQYF. The CDR3 coding sequence is TGTGCCAGCAGCTCCAGGGGGCAGTCCTACGAGCAGTACTTC.

The chain links TRBV28 to TRBJ1-2, with 8 bases matching TRBD1. The V gene's germline CDR1 is MDHEN and CDR2 SYDVKM. The V segment lost 3 bases and the J segment 7 bases; nucleotides outside the gene matches: 13. The CDR3 length is 16 residues. The CDR3 here is CASSLFPGAGGLGYTF. The CDR3 bases are TGTGCCAGCAGTTTGTTCCCCGGGGCAGGGGGCCTTGGCTACACCTTC.

This sequence joins TRBV6-1 and TRBJ1-6; D might be TRBD1 (5 bases). Trimming shortened V by 0 bases and J by 8 bases, and 20 bases separated the two germline ends. Germline CDR1 and CDR2: MNHNS and SASEGT. The CDR3 runs 18 residues. The CDR3 DNA reads as TGTGCCAGCAGTGAAGCCCGAGGGTTGGGGGATTTTGATTCACCCCTCCACTTT. It yields the protein CASSEARGLGDFDSPLHF.

The sample holds a few counts of this clone. The V gene is TRBV12-3 or TRBV12-4, the J gene TRBJ2-2; no clear D. Trimming took off 3 bases at V and 3 bases at J, with 5 bases between the two ends. This CDR3 spans 13 amino acids. Here the CDR3 reads CASSLGYTGELFF. CDR3 sequence (DNA): TGTGCCAGCAGTTTGGGTTACACCGGGGAGCTGTTTTTT.

V and J are TRBV4-1 and TRBJ2-7; possibly TRBD2 for D (5 bases). Trimming took 0 bases from V and 6 from J, leaving 18 bases between them. CDR3 length: 16 amino acids. CDR1 and CDR2 (germline): MGHRA, YSYEKL. The CDR3 protein is CASSQDGRGSVFEQYF. CDR3 DNA: TGCGCCAGCAGCCAAGATGGCCGGGGTTCAGTCTTCGAGCAGTACTTC.